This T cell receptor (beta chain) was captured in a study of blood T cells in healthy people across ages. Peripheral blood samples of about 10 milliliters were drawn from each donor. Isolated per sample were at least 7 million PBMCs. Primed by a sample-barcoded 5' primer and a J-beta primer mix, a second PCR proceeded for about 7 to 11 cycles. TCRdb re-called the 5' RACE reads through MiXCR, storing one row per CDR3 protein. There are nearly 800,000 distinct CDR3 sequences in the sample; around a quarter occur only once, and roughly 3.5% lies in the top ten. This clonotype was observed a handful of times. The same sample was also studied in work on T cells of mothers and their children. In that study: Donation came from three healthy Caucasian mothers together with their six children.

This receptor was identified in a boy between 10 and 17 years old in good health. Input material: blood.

CDR3 nucleotide sequence: TGCGCCAGCAGCACACCGGGACTAGCCTCCGAGCAGTACTTC. Translating gives CASSTPGLASEQYF. This chain joins TRBV4-1 and TRBJ2-7; 9 nucleotides line up with TRBD2. Germline CDR1 MGHRA, CDR2 YSYEKL. The CDR3 is made up of 14 amino acids. Trimming took 5 bases from V and 6 from J; bases not matched to a gene: 8.